The 8 T cell receptor beta chains listed next were all sequenced from one sample in a study of T-cell memory formation after mild COVID-19. MiXCR, applied by TCRdb to the 5' RACE reads, yields one record per CDR3 protein. The table has hundreds of thousands of distinct CDR3 sequences, approximately 27% seen once. Sequenced: PBMCs or a T cell subset sorted from them (not recorded which). These TCRs come from an adult woman who had mild COVID-19 (a few samples of this study predate the infection). Cell type and time point are not known.

There are a few counts of this clonotype. This chain uses TRBV29-1 with TRBJ2-7; 10 positions match TRBD2. Germline V CDR1 and CDR2: SQVTM, ANQGSEA. The trim removed 4 bases at V and 6 bases at J, leaving 9 bases unmatched. The CDR3 contains 14 residues. CDR3 nucleotides: TGCAGCGTTGGAAAGAGCGGGAGGGCAGTCGAGCAGTACTTC. Translation gives CSVGKSGRAVEQYF.

This clonotype was recorded a few times. V is TRBV4-1 and J is TRBJ2-3; the match to TRBD2 covers 10 bases. Germline CDR1 and CDR2: MGHRA and YSYEKL. The CDR3 covers 17 residues. Trimming took 4 bases from V and 4 from J; bases not matched to a gene: 11. CDR3 sequence: CASSPEGSGGAADTQYF. The CDR3 DNA follows: TGCGCCAGCAGCCCAGAGGGGAGCGGGGGGGCGGCAGATACGCAGTATTTT.

The chain has TRBV7-8 and TRBJ1-1, with 7 bases aligning to TRBD1. This CDR3 has 16 residues. The germline V gene encodes CDR1 SGHVS and CDR2 FQNEAQ. J was trimmed by 4 bases and V by 4 bases; bases with no gene match: 12. The CDR3, as DNA: TGTGCCAGCAGCTCAGAAATAGGGACAGTCTCCACTGAAGCTTTCTTT. It encodes CASSSEIGTVSTEAFF.

The chain joins TRBV29-1 to TRBJ2-2, with D tentatively TRBD2 (5 bases). The CDR3 is 12 residues long. Trimming shortened V by 6 bases and J by 15 bases, and 20 bases separated the two germline ends. Germline V gives CDR1 SQVTM, CDR2 ANQGSEA. CDR3 protein: CSVAHPQRGLFF. CDR3 nucleotide sequence: TGCAGCGTCGCCCACCCCCAACGGGGTTTGTTTTTT.

V usage is TRBV3-1 and J usage is TRBJ1-1; D remains unclear. Trimming shortened V by 1 base and J by 0 bases, and 9 bases separated the two germline ends. This CDR3 has 15 residues. Looked up from germline, CDR1 is LGHDT and CDR2 is YNNKEL (reference sequence). The CDR3 here is CASSQGAGLNTEAFF. The CDR3 nucleotides read TGTGCCAGCAGCCAAGGTGCCGGGTTGAACACTGAAGCTTTCTTT.

The V and J genes are TRBV5-1 and TRBJ2-2, with unresolved D. The CDR3 length is 11 residues. The V gene lost 7 bases and the J gene lost 6 bases, with 7 bases spanning the gap. Germline CDR1 reads SGHRS; CDR2 reads YFSETQ. CDR3 region: CASGGAGELFF. DNA for the CDR3: TGCGCCAGCGGTGGGGCCGGGGAGCTGTTTTTT.

V and J are TRBV4-1 and TRBJ2-7; 10 bases align to TRBD1. Germline V gene sequence: CDR1 MGHRA, CDR2 YSYEKL. The V and J ends lost 4 bases and 6 bases, in that order; junction bases with no gene match: 12. This CDR3 spans 16 amino acids. CDR3 DNA sequence: TGCGCCAGCAGCCCCCCAAAGGGACAGGGGTTCTCCGAGCAGTACTTC. Protein product: CASSPPKGQGFSEQYF.

This clonotype was seen more than once but under ten times. This chain connects TRBV20-1 to TRBJ1-2, with D possibly being TRBD1 (5 bases). V was shortened by 6 bases and J by 1 base, with 15 bases between the two germline ends. The CDR3 totals 14 residues. Germline V gives CDR1 DFQATT, CDR2 SNEGSKA (reference sequence). In nucleotides, the CDR3 is TGCAGTGCGAATCCGGGGGAAAATAACTATGGCTACACCTTC. Its translation is CSANPGENNYGYTF.